One T cell receptor beta chain is described in this entry. Its antigen is not known. Trimming pared 10 bases from V and 0 bases from J, leaving 14 bases between. The CDR3 is 14 residues long. Germline lookup yields CDR1 MGHDK and CDR2 SYGVNS. Attachment of unique molecular identifiers to individual cDNA molecules was performed in the library. MiXCR was run by TCRdb on the RACE reads, yielding one entry per CDR3 protein. In the table there are 50,000 or so distinct CDR3 sequences, roughly 4.2% of which are singletons. These data come from a study of human T cells and chemical hapten exposure. Across the whole study: Small volume differences among pooled libraries mainly caused per-sample TCR yield variation. Study-wide points: TCRs whose frequency exceeded 1 in 1000 remained the same following DPC sensitization.

Noted time point: healthy volunteer bleed at 2 weeks. It was from unfractionated whole blood that total RNA was extracted. The specimen sequenced was whole blood. The rearrangement links TRBV25-1 to TRBJ2-3, with TRBD1 as a possible D gene (6 bases). This clonotype was sampled from a human donor in good health. Some clones in this sample may be carry-over from other donors' samples. CDR3 residues: CATGQGLSTDTQYF. As DNA, the CDR3 is TGTGCCACGGGGCAGGGGCTAAGCACAGATACGCAGTATTTT.